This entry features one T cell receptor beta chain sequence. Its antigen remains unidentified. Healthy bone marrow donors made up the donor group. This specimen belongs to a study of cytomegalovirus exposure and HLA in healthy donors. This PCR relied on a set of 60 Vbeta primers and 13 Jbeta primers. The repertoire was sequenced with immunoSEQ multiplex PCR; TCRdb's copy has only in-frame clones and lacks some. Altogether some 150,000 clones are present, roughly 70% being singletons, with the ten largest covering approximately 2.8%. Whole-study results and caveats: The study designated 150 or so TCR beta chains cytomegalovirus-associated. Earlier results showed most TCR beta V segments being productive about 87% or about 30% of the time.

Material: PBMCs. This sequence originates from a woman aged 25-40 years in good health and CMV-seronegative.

The CDR3, as DNA: TGTGCCAGCAGTTTTACAGGGTATAATGGCTACACCTTC. It encodes CASSFTGYNGYTF. V gene TRBV6-6 combines with J gene TRBJ1-2; a possible D gene is TRBD1 (6 bases). Germline assignment: CDR1 MNHNY and CDR2 SVGAGI (reference sequence). CDR3 length equals 13 residues. Deletions cut 4 bases from V and 6 bases from J, with 12 bases between.